The 20 T cell receptor beta chains in this list originate from one sample, sequenced in a study of CD8+CD57+ T cells in acquired aplastic anemia. Sequencing involved patients with CD8+CD57+ cell expansion previously shown by flow cytometry. Investigators profiled TCR beta VDJ and CDR3 from genomic DNA template. From the reads, TCRdb called clonotypes with MiXCR, one entry per CDR3 protein. The table records over 250,000 distinct CDR3 sequences, roughly 53% of them present only once. The source material was sorted CD4+, CD8+, or CD8+CD57+ T cells (not recorded which) from PBMCs. The receptors were sampled from a human donor with aplastic anemia.

Note on this clonotype: The junction departs from the called germline gene at one end, perhaps through a read error. The chain uses TRBV11-2 and TRBJ2-5; D is undetermined. This CDR3 contains 13 residues. Germline CDR1 SGHAT, CDR2 FQNNGV. The CDR3 DNA is TGTGCCAGCAGCCCTGACGGTCAAGAGACCCAGTACTTT. Translation gives CASSPDGQETQYF.

In nucleotides, the CDR3 is TGTGCCAGCAGCTACAGGGGAGGGCTCAATCAGCCCCAGCATTTT. As protein: CASSYRGGLNQPQHF. V is TRBV7-2 and J is TRBJ1-5; 7 nucleotides line up with TRBD1. The CDR3 is made up of 15 amino acids. After removal of 4 bases from V and 3 bases from J, the junction contained 6 bases not matched to a gene. CDR1 SGHTA and CDR2 FQGNSA come from the germline V gene.

This clonotype was counted ten times or more. J is TRBJ2-5 and V is TRBV7-9; 7 positions match TRBD2. Trimming at V came to 1 base and at J to 2 bases, leaving 10 bases not matched to a gene. The length of the CDR3 is 17 residues. Germline assignment: CDR1 SEHNR and CDR2 FQNEAQ (reference sequence). The CDR3 DNA is TGTGCCAGCAGCTTAGGGCTCCTAGCGGAGGGACAAGAGACCCAGTACTTC. It codes for CASSLGLLAEGQETQYF.

The chain links TRBV20-1 to TRBJ1-2; D unresolved. Trimming pared 0 bases from V and 5 bases from J, leaving 10 bases between. The CDR3 has 13 amino acids. The germline V gene encodes CDR1 DFQATT and CDR2 SNEGSKA (reference sequence). CDR3 loop: CSARDTAEYGYTF. Here the CDR3 DNA reads TGCAGTGCTAGAGATACGGCGGAATATGGCTACACCTTC.

This chain's CDR3 is CASNPGQGNTEAFF. The CDR3 DNA sequence: TGCGCCAGCAACCCGGGACAGGGGAACACTGAAGCTTTCTTT. The gene calls are TRBV5-1 and TRBJ1-1, with 9 bases fitting TRBD1. Germline CDR1 reads SGHRS; CDR2 reads YFSETQ. The CDR3 runs to 14 residues. The ends lost 6 bases at V and 1 base at J; junction bases unmatched: 4. Looking up the rest from reference TRBV5-1 and TRBJ1-1 gives the full variable domain: KAGVTQTPRYLIKTRGQQVTLSCSPISGHRSVSWYQQTPGQGLQFLFEYFSETQRNKGNFPGRFSGRQFSNSRSEMNVSTLELGDSALYLCASNPGQGNTEAFFGQGTRLTVV.

J is TRBJ2-7 and V is TRBV5-1; 9 bases fit TRBD1. Germline CDR1 and CDR2: SGHRS and YFSETQ. V shed 1 base, J shed 5 bases, and the junction held 7 bases outside the gene matches. The CDR3 contains 15 residues. CDR3 loop: CASSLIAGQGNEQYF. For the CDR3, the DNA is TGCGCCAGCAGCTTGATTGCGGGACAGGGCAACGAGCAGTACTTC.

The rearrangement uses TRBV7-2 and TRBJ2-3; D tentatively reads TRBD1 or TRBD2 (6 bases each). The CDR3 has 19 amino acids. Deletions cut 1 base from V and 4 bases from J, with 24 bases between. Germline-derived CDR1 and CDR2 are SGHTA and FQGNSA. CDR3 sequence (DNA): TGTGCCAGCAGCTTAGGTCCCACGAGCCCGGGGGCCCCCGCAGATACGCAGTATTTT. Protein: CASSLGPTSPGAPADTQYF.

The chain has TRBV20-1 and TRBJ2-2, with 8 positions matching TRBD2. The CDR3 runs 15 residues. Looked up from germline, CDR1 is DFQATT and CDR2 is SNEGSKA (reference sequence). Trimming took 6 bases from V and 3 from J; bases not matched to a gene: 9. The DNA for the CDR3 is TGCAGTGCGAAACCCGGGGGGGCAGACACCGGGGAGCTGTTTTTT. Translation gives CSAKPGGADTGELFF.

This clonotype was seen ten or more times. The chain carries TRBV11-2 and TRBJ2-1; D possibly matches TRBD1 or TRBD2 (5 bases each). Trimming removed 2 bases from V and 7 bases from J, with 15 bases in between. The length of the CDR3 is 15 residues. Germline V gives CDR1 SGHAT, CDR2 FQNNGV. The CDR3 sequence: CASSLIRGPTNEQFF. In nucleotides, the CDR3 is TGTGCCAGCAGCTTAATCCGGGGCCCGACAAATGAGCAGTTCTTC. The complete variable domain, with remaining parts taken from reference TRBV11-2 and TRBJ2-1, reads EAGVAQSPRYKIIEKRQSVAFWCNPISGHATLYWYQQILGQGPKLLIQFQNNGVVDDSQLPKDRFSAERLKGVDSTLKIQPAKLEDSAVYLCASSLIRGPTNEQFFGPGTRLTVL.

The CDR3 nucleotides are TGTGCCAGCAGCTCCGGGACTAGCGGGAACTCCTACGAGCAGTACTTC. It translates to CASSSGTSGNSYEQYF. V gene TRBV7-9 combines with J gene TRBJ2-7, with 13 bases lining up with TRBD2. After removal of 4 bases from V and 0 bases from J, the junction contained 3 bases not matched to a gene. This CDR3 contains 16 residues. CDR1 SEHNR and CDR2 FQNEAQ come from the germline V gene (reference sequence).

This clonotype was detected only a few times. The chain couples TRBV20-1 to TRBJ1-1; D ambiguous. Germline CDR1 and CDR2: DFQATT and SNEGSKA (reference sequence). Between the trimmed V and J ends, which lost 1 base and 0 bases, there was a span of 3 bases. The CDR3 runs to 12 residues. The CDR3: CSARVVNTEAFF. The CDR3, as DNA: TGCAGTGCTAGAGTCGTGAACACTGAAGCTTTCTTT.

The V call is TRBV10-3, the J call TRBJ1-4; D is ambiguous. The CDR3 consists of 12 residues. V was cut by 2 bases and J by 6 bases, with 4 bases left in between. Germline values: CDR1 ENHRY, CDR2 SYGVKD. Here the CDR3 DNA reads TGTGCCATCAGTGAGACAGATGAAAAACTGTTTTTT. Protein product: CAISETDEKLFF.

The chain couples TRBV2 to TRBJ2-2; D is perhaps TRBD1 (7 bases). The CDR3 is made up of 15 amino acids. Germline V gene sequence: CDR1 SNHLY, CDR2 FYNNEI. Trimming took off 7 bases at V and 6 bases at J, with 18 bases between the two ends. The CDR3 sequence: CASTKGAGGAGELFF. DNA for the CDR3: TGTGCCAGCACCAAGGGGGCCGGGGGCGCCGGGGAGCTGTTTTTT.

This clonotype appeared a few times. The chain couples TRBV5-1 to TRBJ2-7, with 8 bases aligning to TRBD1. The CDR3 loop spans 14 amino acids. CDR1 SGHRS and CDR2 YFSETQ come from the germline V gene. Losses at the gene ends were 4 bases for V and 5 bases for J; bases not matched to a gene: 8. The CDR3 region is CASSTTGVGDEQYF. DNA of the CDR3: TGCGCCAGCAGCACGACAGGGGTCGGCGACGAGCAGTACTTC. Full variable domain (outside the CDR3, taken from reference TRBV5-1 and TRBJ2-7): KAGVTQTPRYLIKTRGQQVTLSCSPISGHRSVSWYQQTPGQGLQFLFEYFSETQRNKGNFPGRFSGRQFSNSRSEMNVSTLELGDSALYLCASSTTGVGDEQYFGPGTRLTVT.

Comment on this clonotype: The junction shows a germline mismatch at one end, possibly a read error. This chain uses TRBV7-8 with TRBJ2-5; D possibly uses TRBD1 or TRBD2 (6 bases each). The CDR3 is 14 amino acids. Germline-derived CDR1 and CDR2 are SGHVS and FQNEAQ. CDR3 in DNA: TGTGCCAGCACCTTAGTAGGGGGGCAAGAGACCCAGTACTTC. Amino acid sequence: CASTLVGGQETQYF. The whole variable domain, filled in from reference TRBV7-8 and TRBJ2-5, reads GAGVSQSPRYKVAKRGQDVALRCDPISGHVSLFWYQQALGQGPEFLTYFQNEAQLDKSGLPSDRFFAERPEGSVSTLKIQRTQQEDSAVYLCASTLVGGQETQYFGPGTRLLVL.

This clonotype was seen ten or more times. The V and J genes are TRBV9 and TRBJ2-2; D unresolved. Trimming stripped 3 bases from V and 6 bases from J, with 21 bases between. The CDR3 runs to 17 residues. Germline CDR1 reads SGDLS; CDR2 reads YYNGEE. The CDR3 reads CASSDPRLLPWAGELFF. The CDR3 nucleotides read TGTGCCAGCAGCGACCCTAGACTGCTCCCGTGGGCCGGGGAGCTGTTTTTT.

This clonotype was recorded only once. V usage is TRBV12-3 or TRBV12-4 and J usage is TRBJ1-2, with TRBD1 matching over 9 bases. The CDR3 is made up of 15 amino acids. J lost 1 base, V lost 7 bases, and 7 bases had no gene match. Here the CDR3 reads CASTTGTGLNYGYTF. The CDR3 DNA sequence: TGTGCCAGCACCACCGGGACAGGGCTTAACTATGGCTACACCTTC.

The sample holds many counts of this clonotype. This rearrangement joins TRBV5-1 to TRBJ2-3; 10 positions match TRBD2. This CDR3 contains 16 residues. Germline V gene data show CDR1 as SGHRS and CDR2 as YFSETQ. Germline trimming cut 0 bases from V and 1 base from J; bases unmatched to any gene: 2. CDR3 sequence: CASSLGGTSGTDTQYF. Written as DNA, the CDR3 is TGCGCCAGCAGCTTGGGTGGGACTAGCGGCACAGATACGCAGTATTTT.

This clonotype was observed a few times. A read error may be the cause here, since a much bigger clone is one base away. The chain couples TRBV6-1 to TRBJ1-1; possibly TRBD1 for D (6 bases). The CDR3 consists of 13 residues. CDR1 is MNHNS, CDR2 SASEGT, per germline. The CDR3, as DNA: TGTGCCGGCAGGCTAACAGGGCATCCTGAAGCTTTCTTT. Protein product: CAGRLTGHPEAFF.

J is TRBJ2-7 and V is TRBV7-2; D not certain. The J call may not be correct, given that the DNA end is closer to TRBJ2-5. The CDR3 length is 13 residues. Germline-derived CDR1 and CDR2 are SGHTA and FQGNSA. For the CDR3, the DNA is TGTGCCAGCAGCTTATTATTACAAGAGACCCAGTACTTC. Protein sequence: CASSLLLQETQYF.